The TCR beta chain described here comes from a study of T cell repertoires in cytomegalovirus infection. At the level of the study: Through public TCR beta signatures, both CMV infection and matching HLA type were indicated.

In its sample, this clonotype was seen once. Its target is unknown. This CDR3 has 20 residues. The ends lost 2 bases at V and 2 bases at J; junction bases unmatched: 19. Germline lookup yields CDR1 MNHNY and CDR2 SVGAGI (reference sequence). One entry per CDR3 protein results from TCRdb running MiXCR on the reads. The sample records some 920,000 distinct CDR3 sequences, around 31% being singletons. Findings and limits, study-wide: Across the ex vivo response, the dominant clonotypes were HLA-C-restricted CMV-specific TCR beta clonotypes.

The clonotype was recovered from a human donor in good health (CMV status not recorded). Some clones in this sample may be carry-over from other donors' samples. The chain uses TRBV6-6 and TRBJ2-3; TRBD2 matches at 7 bases. Sequencing used cultured CD8+ T cells from PBMCs, obtained from culture after CMV antigen stimulation. This chain's CDR3 is CASSYPWEGGASEYTDTQYF. CDR3 in DNA: TGTGCCAGCAGTTACCCTTGGGAGGGAGGAGCTAGCGAATACACAGATACGCAGTATTTT.